One sample yielded the 11 T cell receptor beta chains listed below, sequenced in a study of beta chain features in type 1 diabetes. Isolated RNA was reverse transcribed in full, so expressed TCRB transcripts were sequenced. Using immunoSEQ multiplex PCR, the repertoire was profiled, and TCRdb retains in-frame clones only, with some absent. The repertoire holds 350,000 or so clones, with about 20% as singletons. Sequencing used naive CD4+ T cells from blood. The receptors here all came from a woman aged 18-30 years in good health.

CDR3 sequence: CASRPDSGANVLTF. The CDR3 region has the DNA TGTGCCAGCAGGCCAGACTCTGGGGCCAACGTCCTGACTTTC. The gene calls are TRBV6-5 and TRBJ2-6; D is unresolved. Trimming stripped 6 bases from V and 0 bases from J, with 6 bases between. CDR1 is MNHEY, CDR2 SVGAGI, per germline. The length of the CDR3 is 14 residues.

The rearrangement uses TRBV7-9 and TRBJ2-1; 10 bases fit TRBD1. Germline CDR1 is SEHNR and CDR2 is FQNEAQ (reference sequence). The CDR3 is made up of 14 amino acids. V was clipped by 9 bases and J by 10 bases; unmatched bases: 12. This chain's CDR3 is CASLRDRGFGEQFF. Written as DNA, the CDR3 is TGTGCCAGTCTCCGGGACAGGGGTTTTGGGGAGCAGTTCTTC.

This clone was observed a handful of times. This chain uses TRBV28 with TRBJ2-1; TRBD2 aligns across 14 bases. Losses at the gene ends were 5 bases for V and 7 bases for J; bases not matched to a gene: 4. The CDR3 runs to 15 residues. The germline CDR1 and CDR2 sequences are MDHEN and SYDVKM. The CDR3 region is CASSPWTSGRNEQFF. DNA for the CDR3: TGTGCCAGCAGTCCGTGGACTAGCGGGAGGAATGAGCAGTTCTTC.

This clone appeared a few times. The rearrangement links TRBV29-1 to TRBJ2-5, with TRBD1 matching over 7 bases. This CDR3 contains 12 residues. Germline V CDR1 and CDR2: SQVTM, ANQGSEA. Trimming cost V 8 bases and J 2 bases; bases outside gene matches: 5. The CDR3 reads CSTDRDQETQYF. CDR3 bases: TGCAGCACCGACAGGGATCAAGAGACCCAGTACTTC.

This clone was seen a few times. V is TRBV2 and J is TRBJ1-1; D is unclear. Germline CDR1 is SNHLY and CDR2 is FYNNEI. There are 11 residues in the CDR3. V lost 6 bases, J lost 5 bases, and 7 bases lay in between. CDR3 coding DNA: TGTGCCAGCAGCCCCCTAACTGAAGCTTTCTTT. It encodes CASSPLTEAFF.

This clone was picked up a small number of times. This chain joins TRBV11-2 and TRBJ2-7; TRBD2 matches 7 bases. The CDR3 has 12 amino acids. The V and J ends lost 6 bases and 5 bases, in that order; junction bases with no gene match: 4. The germline gives CDR1 SGHAT, CDR2 FQNNGV. The CDR3 DNA sequence: TGTGCCAGCAGGGTGGGAGGGAACGAGCAGTACTTC. Its protein is CASRVGGNEQYF.

The chain links TRBV6-6 to TRBJ1-6, with 10 bases lining up with TRBD1. V was clipped by 5 bases and J by 5 bases; unmatched bases: 6. The CDR3 spans 16 residues. The germline V gene encodes CDR1 MNHNY and CDR2 SVGAGI (reference sequence). CDR3 residues: CASSPQGQGDNSPLHF. CDR3 sequence (DNA): TGTGCCAGCAGTCCCCAAGGACAGGGGGATAATTCACCCCTCCACTTT.

This rearrangement joins TRBV30 to TRBJ1-3, with no clear D. The CDR3 has 16 residues. V was shortened by 4 bases and J by 0 bases, with 16 bases between the two germline ends. Germline V lookup: CDR1 GTSNPN, CDR2 SVGIG (reference sequence). In DNA, the CDR3 is TGTGCCTGGACCGTACCCCCCCGGGGCTCTGGAAACACCATATATTTT. This encodes CAWTVPPRGSGNTIYF.

This clone has only a few counts. V gene TRBV2 combines with J gene TRBJ2-3; TRBD2 is a possible D gene (5 bases). The CDR3 sequence is 13 residues long. Trimming pared 7 bases from V and 4 bases from J, leaving 12 bases between. Germline CDR1 and CDR2: SNHLY and FYNNEI. CDR3 DNA sequence: TGTGCCAGCATCCAGGAGGTTCCAGATACGCAGTATTTT. It yields the protein CASIQEVPDTQYF. Full variable domain (outside the CDR3, taken from reference TRBV2 and TRBJ2-3): EPEVTQTPSHQVTQMGQEVILRCVPISNHLYFYWYRQILGQKVEFLVSFYNNEISEKSEIFDDQFSVERPDGSNFTLKIRSTKLEDSAMYFCASIQEVPDTQYFGPGTRLTVL.

The chain combines TRBV27 with TRBJ1-6; weak D call: TRBD1 (5 bases). Trimming took off 6 bases at V and 7 bases at J, with 13 bases between the two ends. The CDR3 extends over 14 amino acids. CDR1 and CDR2 (germline): MNHEY, SMNVEV (reference sequence). CDR3 nucleotide sequence: TGTGCCAGCAGACTTCAGGGTGGCAATTCACCCCTCCACTTT. This encodes CASRLQGGNSPLHF.

This clone has more than one count but fewer than ten. The sample has other DNA sequences that encode this CDR3 too. The V and J genes are TRBV29-1 and TRBJ2-7; TRBD1 aligns across 9 bases. The CDR3 covers 12 residues. Germline loops: CDR1 SQVTM, CDR2 ANQGSEA. The V gene end was trimmed by 6 bases and the J gene end by 4 bases; junction bases not matched to a gene: 4. CDR3 residues: CSVEGQGYEQYF. CDR3 DNA: TGCAGCGTGGAGGGACAGGGTTACGAGCAGTACTTC.